This T cell receptor (beta chain) was recovered during a study of OX40 agonist ivuxolimab in advanced cancers. Overall study context: Previous treatment with anti-PD-1, anti-PD-L1 or anti-CTLA-4 therapy was allowed; over 35% had received some.

Prior autoimmune disease or systemic immunosuppression barred patients. Clones were read by immunoSEQ multiplex PCR, and TCRdb kept only the in-frame ones, dropping some. This sample carries 40,000 to 45,000 clones, about 82% of them seen once, and the ten largest clones take 20% to 25%. Study-level findings and limits: The CD4+ and CD8+ T cells in the blood had expanded clonally by week 6 at 0.1 to 3.0 mg/kg. In general, CD8+ T cells held more expanded clones than CD4+ did, on average.

On this clone: Antigen: not known.

The CDR3 totals 15 residues. The germline V gene encodes CDR1 SGHAT and CDR2 FQNNGV. V lost 0 bases and J 3 bases, leaving 12 bases between the germline ends. The TCR sequence derives from an adult with an advanced solid tumor such as melanoma, head and neck, liver or kidney cancer. This specimen consisted of CD4+ or CD8+ T cells sorted from blood, obtained in a trial of the OX40 agonist ivuxolimab. The chain links TRBV11-2 to TRBJ2-7, with D unclear. DNA of the CDR3: TGTGCCAGCAGCTTAGAAGCTACGGCCCTCTACGAGCAGTACGTC. Protein sequence: CASSLEATALYEQYV.